This T cell receptor (beta chain) was sequenced in a study of blood T cell repertoires in COVID-19. Background on the study: Specimens from acute and convalescent COVID-19 originated in the United States, Italy and Spain. Sources were T cells, B-cell-depleted T cells, or PBMCs; the material itself was cDNA or gDNA.

Seattle cases were enrolled at active infection and followed longitudinally. Germline V gene data show CDR1 as LGHDT and CDR2 as YNNKEL (reference sequence). Unmatched junction bases numbered 6, after V lost 1 base and J lost 5 bases. The CDR3 covers 15 residues. Authors' processing steps: Quantification of nucleated cells was approximated via reference gene primer amplification. Only in-frame clones appear in the TCRdb table, and some are missing; sequencing was by immunoSEQ multiplex PCR. Clonal size and the V and J genes are those of that table, whereas D and trimming came from the DNA. The repertoire holds around 190,000 clones, with less than 90% as singletons.

Sequencing was carried out using peripheral blood. The chain carries TRBV3-1 (or the pseudogene TRBV3-2) and TRBJ2-5; 8 bases are shared with TRBD2. The TCR sequence derives from a woman aged 70-85 years with COVID-19, enrolled during active disease. The CDR3 coding sequence is TGTGCCAGCAGCCAAGCACCGGGAGGGAGGGAGACCCAGTACTTC. Amino acids: CASSQAPGGRETQYF.